This paragraph reports one T cell receptor beta chain. The antigen is unknown. These data come from a study of graft-versus-host responses after intestinal transplantation. Study information: Each patient got anti-thymocyte globulin induction, then tacrolimus and steroids for around three years.

The V gene's germline CDR1 is MDHEN and CDR2 SYDVKM. V shed 2 bases, J shed 4 bases, and the junction held 1 base outside the gene matches. The CDR3 has 14 residues. Broader study findings: Early post-transplant HvG declines were associated with peak circulating GvH clone levels. GvH clones occurred in recipient marrow; some first appeared in ileum or blood. The presence of high graft-versus-host to host-versus-graft clonal ratios in allografts characterized patients with graft-donor T cell macrochimerism.

Sequenced by immunoSEQ multiplex PCR; TCRdb stores in-frame clones only, minus some. This sample has fewer than 95,000 clones, with 85% to 95% found just once. The origin of this receptor is a human donor who was the organ donor for an intestinal transplant. Sequenced here: unstimulated CD4+ T cells sorted from spleen or lymph node cells, sampled before transplant. This rearrangement joins TRBV28 to TRBJ2-3; 9 bases line up with TRBD1. The CDR3 protein is CASSLGQGPDTQYF. The CDR3 DNA follows: TGTGCCAGCAGTTTAGGACAGGGGCCAGATACGCAGTATTTT.